Shown below are 16 T cell receptor beta chains from a single sample sequenced in a study of blood T cell repertoires in COVID-19. Repertoires were generated with immunoSEQ multiplex PCR, while TCRdb's copy carries only in-frame clones and drops some. Among some 70,000 clones listed, 91% were seen once. The sample was peripheral blood. The receptors were gathered from a human donor in a cohort sampled during active COVID-19.

This sequence joins TRBV6-2 or TRBV6-3 and TRBJ2-7; 10 nucleotides align to TRBD2. V lost 0 bases and J lost 3; bases outside the gene matches: 8. CDR1 is MNHEY and CDR2 is SVGEGT in the germline V gene. CDR3 length equals 17 residues. DNA of the CDR3: TGTGCCAGCAGTTACTCCCTTAGCGGGAGGCCTAACTACGAGCAGTACTTC. Encoded protein: CASSYSLSGRPNYEQYF.

The V call is TRBV11-2, the J call TRBJ1-2; 9 nucleotides align to TRBD1. Germline values: CDR1 SGHAT, CDR2 FQNNGV. V was pared by 5 bases and J by 1 base, with 11 bases of the junction left unmatched. The CDR3 is 17 amino acids. As DNA, the CDR3 is TGTGCCAGCAGCCCCAGGGACAGGGCCGGGGTTAACTATGGCTACACCTTC. Its protein is CASSPRDRAGVNYGYTF.

This clone was observed a single time. The V call is TRBV14, the J call TRBJ2-7, with D perhaps matching TRBD2 (5 bases). The CDR3 is 16 amino acids. V was cut by 2 bases and J by 5 bases, with 19 bases left in between. Per the germline V gene, CDR1 is SGHDN and CDR2 is FVKESK. CDR3 in DNA: TGTGCCAGCAGCCAATTGTTGGGCGGAGGTTCGGACGAGCAGTACTTC. Its protein product is CASSQLLGGGSDEQYF.

V usage is TRBV15 and J usage is TRBJ2-1, with 9 bases matching TRBD2. The CDR3 extends over 17 amino acids. The germline V gene has CDR1 LNHNV and CDR2 YYDKDF (reference sequence). V lost 1 base to trimming and J lost 6 bases; unmatched junction nucleotides: 10. The CDR3 region is CATSRVRLAGGTNEQFF. CDR3 DNA: TGTGCCACCAGCAGAGTGAGACTGGCGGGAGGGACCAATGAGCAGTTCTTC.

This clone was counted only a few times. J is TRBJ2-7 and V is TRBV7-2; no firm D call. This CDR3 spans 13 amino acids. The germline V gene encodes CDR1 SGHTA and CDR2 FQGNSA. The V end was cut by 4 bases, the J end by 0 bases, with 7 bases between. For the CDR3, the DNA is TGTGCCAGCAGCTCCCTGAGCTCCTACGAGCAGTACTTC. As protein: CASSSLSSYEQYF.

J is TRBJ2-4 and V is TRBV11-2, with D possibly TRBD2 on 6 matching bases. The CDR3 runs 16 residues. Germline CDR1 is SGHAT and CDR2 is FQNNGV. Trimming pared 5 bases from V and 0 bases from J, leaving 14 bases between. The CDR3 region is CASSRGGSLAKNIQYF. The CDR3 DNA sequence: TGTGCCAGCAGCCGCGGAGGGTCCCTAGCCAAAAACATTCAGTACTTC.

This clone has just one count. This sequence joins TRBV6-5 and TRBJ1-2, with D possibly TRBD1 on 5 matching bases. In germline, CDR1 is MNHEY, CDR2 SVGAGI. Trimming removed 0 bases at V and 4 bases at J, with 15 bases between. The CDR3 spans 16 residues. CDR3 sequence reads: CASSYSRNPTAYGYTF. The CDR3 DNA is TGTGCCAGCAGTTACTCGCGTAATCCGACAGCCTATGGCTACACCTTC.

The chain joins TRBV5-5 to TRBJ1-6, with D possibly matching TRBD1 (5 bases). Looked up from germline, CDR1 is SGHKS and CDR2 is YYEKEE (reference sequence). The CDR3 covers 16 residues. Trimming stripped 0 bases from V and 8 bases from J, with 15 bases between. The CDR3 sequence: CASSLGQIGAHSPLHF. The CDR3 bases are TGTGCCAGCAGCTTGGGACAGATCGGCGCTCATTCACCCCTCCACTTT.

The J gene is TRBJ2-3, the V gene TRBV9; possibly TRBD1 for D (5 bases). The germline CDR1 and CDR2 sequences are SGDLS and YYNGEE. The V end lost 7 bases, the J end lost 3 bases, and 9 bases lay between the germline ends. This CDR3 has 12 residues. Here the CDR3 DNA reads TGTGCCAGCCGTGGGGCGACAGATACGCAGTATTTT. Its protein is CASRGATDTQYF.

The V call is TRBV18, the J call TRBJ2-5, with 10 bases identical to TRBD1. With 3 bases clipped from V and 9 bases from J, the junction kept 13 bases outside the gene matches. Germline V CDR1 and CDR2: KGHSH, LQKENI. This CDR3 comprises 16 residues. The CDR3 is CASSPQRDRGPWSQYF. In nucleotides, the CDR3 is TGTGCCAGCTCACCCCAACGGGACAGGGGTCCGTGGTCCCAGTACTTC.

This clone was seen just once. V and J are TRBV5-6 and TRBJ1-5; 8 bases are a match to TRBD1. This CDR3 has 15 amino acids. Per the germline V gene, CDR1 is SGHDT and CDR2 is YYEEEE. V trimming: 2 bases; J trimming: 3 bases; junction bases outside the gene matches: 4. This CDR3 is CASSLQQGDNQPQHF. CDR3 sequence (DNA): TGTGCCAGCAGCTTACAACAGGGGGACAATCAGCCCCAGCATTTT.

The rearrangement joins TRBV5-1 to TRBJ1-1; TRBD1 aligns across 9 bases. The J segment lost 0 bases and the V segment lost 1 base, leaving 4 bases of the junction unmatched. From germline, CDR1 is SGHRS and CDR2 YFSETQ. The CDR3 runs to 16 residues. The CDR3 spells CASSLITGGVNTEAFF. Written as DNA, the CDR3 is TGCGCCAGCAGCTTGATCACAGGGGGCGTGAACACTGAAGCTTTCTTT.

The CDR3 reads CASSRGQGMAALHF. The CDR3 region has the DNA TGTGCCAGTAGTAGGGGACAGGGTATGGCGGCCCTCCACTTT. This chain uses TRBV19 with TRBJ1-6; 9 bases align to TRBD1. The germline gives CDR1 LNHDA, CDR2 SQIVND (reference sequence). The CDR3 runs to 14 residues. V shed 4 bases and J 14 bases; nucleotides not matched to a gene: 9.

This clone was recorded once. This chain links TRBV19 with TRBJ2-5, with 8 bases matching TRBD2. Germline V lookup: CDR1 LNHDA, CDR2 SQIVND (reference sequence). J lost 2 bases, V lost 5 bases, and 10 bases had no gene match. The CDR3 runs to 16 residues. The CDR3 is CASSREGLAAQETQYF. For the CDR3, the DNA is TGTGCCAGTAGTCGGGAAGGACTAGCTGCGCAAGAGACCCAGTACTTC.

The chain couples TRBV6-2 or TRBV6-3 to TRBJ2-1, with TRBD2 identical over 16 bases. This CDR3 spans 17 amino acids. Per the germline V gene, CDR1 is MNHEY and CDR2 is SVGEGT. V lost 5 bases and J lost 7; bases outside the gene matches: 8. The CDR3 coding sequence is TGTGCCAGCAGTCCCGGGACTAGCGGGGGGGGGTTAAATGAGCAGTTCTTC. This sequence encodes CASSPGTSGGGLNEQFF.

CDR3 amino acids: CASSPASGRAIGDTQYF. CDR3 in DNA: TGTGCCAGCAGCCCAGCTAGCGGGAGGGCCATCGGGGATACGCAGTATTTT. V gene TRBV5-4 combines with J gene TRBJ2-3; 12 nucleotides line up with TRBD2. Germline assignment: CDR1 SGHNT and CDR2 YYREEE (reference sequence). The CDR3 runs to 17 residues. J was trimmed by 6 bases and V by 4 bases; bases with no gene match: 12.